The TCR beta chain under discussion was sequenced for a study of technical replicates of blood from a few donors. Here immunoSEQ multiplex PCR was the method, and the copy in TCRdb shows in-frame clones only, minus some. The data hold about 56,000 clones, with around 93% observed a single time. The germline V gene has CDR1 SGHTA and CDR2 FQGNSA. The CDR3 totals 15 residues. After removal of 5 bases from V and 2 bases from J, the junction contained 8 bases not matched to a gene. J is TRBJ2-5 and V is TRBV7-2; 7 bases line up with TRBD1. The TCR originated in a human donor in good health. Some clones in this sample may be carry-over from other donors' samples. Material for sequencing was PBMCs. DNA of the CDR3: TGTGCCAGCAGCAGACCGGGACAGCCACAAGAGACCCAGTACTTC. Protein: CASSRPGQPQETQYF.